This T cell receptor (beta chain) is from a study of shared clonotypes between healthy human individuals. Study outcomes and limitations: The researchers took only blood, and tissue repertoires probably look different. Non-shared clonotypes showed lower generation probabilities than clonotypes common to all four donors.

Healthy adults negative for HIV, lacking recent acute infections or vaccinations, served as donors. The CDR3 is 18 amino acids. Germline assignment: CDR1 MNHEY and CDR2 SMNVEV (reference sequence). V lost 5 bases and J lost 1; bases outside the gene matches: 16. This clone was seen just once. Its cognate antigen is unknown. Sequenced by immunoSEQ multiplex PCR; TCRdb stores in-frame clones only, minus some. The sample shows roughly 1,100,000 clones, around 76% of them seen only once. This sequence joins TRBV27 and TRBJ1-1; 7 nucleotides line up with TRBD1. Sequenced sample: memory CD4+ T cells sorted from blood. Subset reported: CD45RA-negative fraction. The clonotype comes from a man aged 18 to 30 in good health. The CDR3 loop is CASSPRGQGKGANTEAFF. CDR3 coding DNA: TGTGCCAGCAGTCCCCGCGGGCAGGGAAAGGGGGCGAACACTGAAGCTTTCTTT.